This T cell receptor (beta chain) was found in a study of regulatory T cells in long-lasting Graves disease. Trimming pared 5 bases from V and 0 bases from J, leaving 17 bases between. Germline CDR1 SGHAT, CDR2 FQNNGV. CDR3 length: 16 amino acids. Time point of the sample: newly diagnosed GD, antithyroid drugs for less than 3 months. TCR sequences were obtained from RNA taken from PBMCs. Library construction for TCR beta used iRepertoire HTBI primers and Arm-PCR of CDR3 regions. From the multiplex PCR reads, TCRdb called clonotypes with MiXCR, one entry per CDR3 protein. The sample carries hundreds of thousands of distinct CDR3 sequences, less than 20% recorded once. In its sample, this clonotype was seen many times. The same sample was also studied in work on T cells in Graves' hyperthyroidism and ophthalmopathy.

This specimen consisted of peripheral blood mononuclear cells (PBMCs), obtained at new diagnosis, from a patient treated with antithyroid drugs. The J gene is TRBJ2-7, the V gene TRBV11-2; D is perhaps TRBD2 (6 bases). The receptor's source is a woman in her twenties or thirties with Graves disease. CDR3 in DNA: TGTGCCAGCAGCCAGACCCTCGGACTACTCTCCTACGAGCAGTACTTC. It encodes CASSQTLGLLSYEQYF.